This entry lists 30 T cell receptor beta chains sequenced from one sample in a study of response to subunit inactivated influenza vaccine. TCRdb re-analysed the RT-PCR reads in MiXCR, keeping a single row per CDR3 protein. Of fewer than 700,000 distinct CDR3 sequences in the sample, 10% to 15% were seen once. The sequenced sample was PBMCs from blood, obtained roughly 47 days after vaccination. The receptors derive from a man aged 45-65 years who received an inactivated influenza vaccine.

This clonotype has just a few counts. This rearrangement joins TRBV7-2 to TRBJ2-4; 7 nucleotides agree with TRBD2. Looked up from germline, CDR1 is SGHTA and CDR2 is FQGNSA. This CDR3 region has 14 residues. V shed 2 bases and J 8 bases; nucleotides not matched to a gene: 6. CDR3 in amino acids: CASSLTSGKDIQYF. The CDR3 DNA follows: TGTGCCAGCAGCTTAACCAGCGGGAAGGACATTCAGTACTTC.

This clonotype was seen many times. CDR3 nucleotide sequence: TGCGCCAGCAGCTTCCAGGGAAATGAGCAGTTCTTC. This translates into CASSFQGNEQFF. The rearrangement joins TRBV5-1 to TRBJ2-1; D possibly corresponds to TRBD1 (5 bases). The V end lost 2 bases, the J end lost 7 bases, and 7 bases lay between the germline ends. Germline V gives CDR1 SGHRS, CDR2 YFSETQ. The CDR3 runs to 12 residues.

The V gene is TRBV3-1, the J gene TRBJ2-5; 7 nucleotides agree with TRBD2. This CDR3 comprises 16 residues. The V gene end was trimmed by 4 bases and the J gene end by 5 bases; junction bases not matched to a gene: 13. In germline, CDR1 is LGHDT, CDR2 YNNKEL (reference sequence). The CDR3 DNA sequence: TGTGCCAGCAGCCCGTACGATCTAGCGGCTCGGGAGACCCAGTACTTC. It codes for CASSPYDLAARETQYF.

This clonotype was found a few times. The rearrangement links TRBV20-1 to TRBJ2-1; TRBD2 agrees at 8 bases. CDR3 size: 15 residues. The ends lost 0 bases at V and 4 bases at J; junction bases unmatched: 5. CDR1 and CDR2 from the germline V gene are DFQATT and SNEGSKA (reference sequence). Written as DNA, the CDR3 is TGCAGTGCTAGAGATGTGCGGGAGGCTTACAATGAGCAGTTCTTC. Its protein product is CSARDVREAYNEQFF.

This clonotype was observed at least ten times. The chain uses TRBV5-1 and TRBJ2-7; TRBD1 aligns across 7 bases. There are 18 residues in the CDR3. The germline gives CDR1 SGHRS, CDR2 YFSETQ. The J segment lost 3 bases and the V segment lost 0 bases, leaving 15 bases of the junction unmatched. CDR3 DNA sequence: TGCGCCAGCAGCTTGGGGACCCCGACAGGGTTCCCGAGCTACGAGCAGTACTTC. It codes for CASSLGTPTGFPSYEQYF.

This clonotype was observed a handful of times. The chain carries TRBV7-9 and TRBJ2-1; no clear D. Germline loops: CDR1 SEHNR, CDR2 FQNEAQ (reference sequence). Trimming took 10 bases from V and 0 from J, leaving 13 bases between them. This CDR3 comprises 14 residues. DNA for the CDR3: TGTGCCACCCTAAGGGCTAGCTCCTACAATGAGCAGTTCTTC. Its protein product is CATLRASSYNEQFF.

The rearrangement uses TRBV5-1 and TRBJ1-5; the D is unclear. The V gene lost 3 bases and the J gene lost 0 bases, with 10 bases spanning the gap. The germline V gene encodes CDR1 SGHRS and CDR2 YFSETQ. CDR3 length: 15 amino acids. The CDR3 region is CASSSSRDSNQPQHF. As DNA, the CDR3 is TGCGCCAGCAGCTCTTCCCGGGATAGCAATCAGCCCCAGCATTTT.

The sample holds a few counts of this clonotype. The rearrangement uses TRBV28 and TRBJ1-3, with TRBD1 matching over 8 bases. The CDR3 length is 16 residues. J gave up 4 bases and V 2 bases, and 7 bases lay outside the gene matches. Germline V CDR1 and CDR2: MDHEN, SYDVKM. CDR3 region: CASSLGQGLSGNTIYF. The CDR3 bases are TGTGCCAGCAGTTTAGGACAGGGTCTATCAGGAAACACCATATATTTT.

The V gene is TRBV15, the J gene TRBJ2-3; maybe TRBD2 (5 bases). Germline V CDR1 and CDR2: LNHNV, YYDKDF (reference sequence). Trimming removed 0 bases from V and 0 bases from J, with 13 bases in between. This CDR3 is 17 amino acids long. As DNA, the CDR3 is TGTGCCACCAGCAGAGATTGGTCGGGATCTAGCACAGATACGCAGTATTTT. Its translation is CATSRDWSGSSTDTQYF.

The rearrangement links TRBV6-2 or TRBV6-3 to TRBJ2-1; D not certain. Germline lookup yields CDR1 MNHEY and CDR2 SVGEGT. Trimming stripped 5 bases from V and 0 bases from J, with 14 bases between. The CDR3 totals 16 residues. CDR3 residues: CASSNLRSVSYNEQFF. The CDR3 nucleotides read TGTGCCAGCAGTAACCTACGGAGTGTCTCCTACAATGAGCAGTTCTTC.

This sequence joins TRBV25-1 and TRBJ1-2; D is perhaps TRBD1 (6 bases). Trimming left V 3 bases short and J 4 bases short, with 9 bases between. The CDR3 has 13 residues. Germline lookup yields CDR1 MGHDK and CDR2 SYGVNS. The CDR3 coding sequence is TGTGCCAGCAGTGATACAGGGCGCTATGGCTACACCTTC. Encoded protein: CASSDTGRYGYTF.

This clonotype was seen only a few times. The chain carries TRBV5-1 and TRBJ2-7; D is possibly TRBD2 (7 bases). Trimming took 6 bases from V and 4 from J, leaving 17 bases between them. The CDR3 totals 14 residues. In germline, CDR1 is SGHRS, CDR2 YFSETQ. The CDR3 is CASIERGAGYEQYF. The CDR3 DNA follows: TGCGCCAGCATCGAACGGGGGGCCGGGTACGAGCAGTACTTC.

The chain has TRBV10-3 and TRBJ2-2; TRBD1 might be the D (6 bases). V shed 5 bases and J shed 1 base, with 14 bases lying between them. Germline CDR1 and CDR2: ENHRY and SYGVKD. This CDR3 spans 16 amino acids. CDR3 nucleotide sequence: TGTGCCATCAGTACCAACAGGGTCGGGAACACCGGGGAGCTGTTTTTT. Residues: CAISTNRVGNTGELFF.

The chain joins TRBV10-3 to TRBJ1-5, with TRBD1 matching 7 bases. From germline, CDR1 is ENHRY and CDR2 SYGVKD. This CDR3 is 13 amino acids long. The J segment lost 5 bases and the V segment lost 7 bases, leaving 5 bases of the junction unmatched. CDR3 nucleotide sequence: TGTGCCATCACCGGACAGGCAGATCAGCCCCAGCATTTT. It is translated as CAITGQADQPQHF.

The CDR3 DNA reads TGTGCCACCAGCAGAGATCCAGTCTACGAGCAGTACTTC. Translated, it gives CATSRDPVYEQYF. The chain joins TRBV15 to TRBJ2-7, with D hard to call. Germline V gene lookup returns CDR1 LNHNV and CDR2 YYDKDF (reference sequence). V lost 0 bases, J lost 3 bases, and 6 bases lay in between. This CDR3 region has 13 residues.

In this sample, this clonotype turned up a few times. The rearrangement links TRBV3-1 to TRBJ1-6; possible D gene TRBD1, 5 bases. Trimming removed 3 bases at V and 7 bases at J, with 13 bases between. Germline values: CDR1 LGHDT, CDR2 YNNKEL (reference sequence). The CDR3 contains 15 residues. This CDR3 is CASSQMNAGNSPLHF. The CDR3, as DNA: TGTGCCAGCAGCCAGATGAATGCAGGGAATTCACCCCTCCACTTT. The entire variable domain, with the rest obtained from reference TRBV3-1 and TRBJ1-6, is as follows: DTAVSQTPKYLVTQMGNDKSIKCEQNLGHDTMYWYKQDSKKFLKIMFSYNNKELIINETVPNRFSPKSPDKAHLNLHINSLELGDSAVYFCASSQMNAGNSPLHFGNGTRLTVT.

There are many counts of this clonotype. The CDR3 DNA follows: TGTGCCAGCAGCTTAGAGCGTGATACGCAGTATTTT. It translates to CASSLERDTQYF. The V and J genes are TRBV7-9 and TRBJ2-3; D not certain. V was shortened by 1 base and J by 6 bases, with 5 bases between the two germline ends. This CDR3 spans 12 amino acids. Per germline, CDR1 SEHNR and CDR2 FQNEAQ (reference sequence).

The sample holds many counts of this clonotype. The genes are TRBV7-9 and TRBJ2-7; 11 nucleotides agree with TRBD1. The CDR3 contains 15 residues. V was pared by 5 bases and J by 2 bases, with 5 bases of the junction left unmatched. Germline V CDR1 and CDR2: SEHNR, FQNEAQ (reference sequence). The CDR3 region is CASSPPGQGAYEQYF. Here the CDR3 DNA reads TGTGCCAGCAGCCCCCCGGGACAGGGGGCCTACGAGCAGTACTTC.

Points on this clonotype: Given a much more abundant clone one base away, this may be a read error. The chain is built from TRBV4-2 and TRBJ2-7; no reliable D call. Germline values: CDR1 LGHNA, CDR2 YNFKEQ. The CDR3 is 14 amino acids. The CDR3 DNA sequence: TGTGCCAGCAGCCAAGATTTAGGTCCCTACGGGCAGTACTTC. Translation gives CASSQDLGPYGQYF.

In regard to this clonotype: One end of the junction fails to match germline, which may point to a read error. The chain recombines TRBV7-6 with TRBJ2-7; D is possibly TRBD1 (6 bases). This CDR3 spans 14 amino acids. Germline CDR1 and CDR2: SGHVS and FNYEAQ. CDR3 coding DNA: TGTGCCAGCAGCTCAAAATTCGGACAGCCAGATGGGGACTTC. The encoded protein is CASSSKFGQPDGDF.

The genes are TRBV6-5 and TRBJ1-6, with D perhaps TRBD1 (6 bases). V shed 2 bases and J shed 9 bases, with 14 bases lying between them. Germline lookup yields CDR1 MNHEY and CDR2 SVGAGI. CDR3 length: 15 residues. The CDR3 DNA reads as TGTGCCAGCAGTTACGGGACATATAAGGTTTCACCCCTCCACTTT. Translation: CASSYGTYKVSPLHF.

The chain joins TRBV20-1 to TRBJ2-1, with D perhaps matching TRBD1 or TRBD2 (6 bases each). V shed 5 bases and J shed 4 bases, with 9 bases lying between them. The germline V gene encodes CDR1 DFQATT and CDR2 SNEGSKA (reference sequence). This CDR3 spans 12 amino acids. CDR3: CSAGGTYNEQFF. The CDR3 DNA follows: TGCAGTGCTGGCGGGACATACAATGAGCAGTTCTTC.

This clonotype was seen many times. This chain links TRBV7-2 with TRBJ2-7; 7 nucleotides align to TRBD1. CDR1 and CDR2 (germline): SGHTA, FQGNSA. V trimming: 2 bases; J trimming: 5 bases; junction bases outside the gene matches: 9. There are 15 residues in the CDR3. CDR3 sequence (DNA): TGTGCCAGCAGCTTAAAGACAGGGAATCTCCACGAGCAGTACTTC. It encodes CASSLKTGNLHEQYF.

This clonotype was counted only a few times. The chain joins TRBV18 to TRBJ2-5; a weak D match, TRBD1 (6 bases). The CDR3 is 13 residues long. V was pared by 4 bases and J by 4 bases, with 10 bases between. The germline CDR1 and CDR2 sequences are KGHSH and LQKENI. The CDR3 nucleotides read TGTGCCAGCTCACGGGGACATAGAGAGACCCAGTACTTC. Protein sequence: CASSRGHRETQYF. Complete variable domain (other parts from reference TRBV18 and TRBJ2-5): NAGVMQNPRHLVRRRGQEARLRCSPMKGHSHVYWYRQLPEEGLKFMVYLQKENIIDESGMPKERFSAEFPKEGPSILRIQQVVRGDSAAYFCASSRGHRETQYFGPGTRLLVL.

This clonotype has a handful of counts. The V gene is TRBV9, the J gene TRBJ2-1, with 9 bases identical to TRBD1. With V trimmed by 7 bases and J by 7 bases, 9 bases remained unmatched. Germline lookup yields CDR1 SGDLS and CDR2 YYNGEE. This CDR3 spans 14 amino acids. CDR3 in amino acids: CASCTGGAGNEQFF. The DNA of the CDR3 is TGTGCCAGCTGTACAGGGGGCGCGGGGAATGAGCAGTTCTTC.

This clonotype has more than one count but fewer than ten. The chain links TRBV4-1 to TRBJ2-7; weak D call: TRBD1 (6 bases). The germline V gene has CDR1 MGHRA and CDR2 YSYEKL. V lost 0 bases and J lost 11, with 17 bases in between. The length of the CDR3 is 14 residues. CDR3 protein: CASSQDDSRTVKYF. As DNA, the CDR3 is TGCGCCAGCAGCCAAGATGATTCCCGGACAGTTAAGTACTTC.

This clonotype has at least ten counts. The gene calls are TRBV5-6 and TRBJ2-7; a weak D match, TRBD1 (5 bases). Germline V CDR1 and CDR2: SGHDT, YYEEEE. The germline V and J ends were trimmed by 4 bases and 3 bases, with 14 bases remaining between them. CDR3 length: 14 residues. CDR3 nucleotides: TGTGCCAGCAGCATCCCGGGTAGGGGCTACGAGCAGTACTTC. Residues: CASSIPGRGYEQYF.

In this sample, this clonotype turned up a few times. J is TRBJ2-5 and V is TRBV18, with TRBD2 matching over 9 bases. V was pared by 3 bases and J by 3 bases, with 2 bases of the junction left unmatched. The germline V gene encodes CDR1 KGHSH and CDR2 LQKENI. The CDR3 runs to 14 residues. CDR3 in amino acids: CASSPAGGEETQYF. DNA for the CDR3: TGTGCCAGCTCACCGGCGGGAGGGGAAGAGACCCAGTACTTC.

The V and J genes are TRBV7-2 and TRBJ2-1; possible D gene TRBD2, 5 bases. Germline CDR1 is SGHTA and CDR2 is FQGNSA. The CDR3 has 13 residues. Deletions cut 5 bases from V and 7 bases from J, with 12 bases between. In DNA, the CDR3 is TGTGCCAGCAGCCACTTAGCGAGGAATGAGCAGTTCTTC. It codes for CASSHLARNEQFF.

There are a few counts of this clonotype. V and J are TRBV4-3 and TRBJ2-7, with TRBD2 matching 9 bases. Germline V gene sequence: CDR1 LGHNA, CDR2 YSLEER. Trimming removed 4 bases from V and 6 bases from J; junction bases left unmatched: 7. The CDR3 extends over 14 amino acids. CDR3 bases: TGCGCCAGCAGCCGCGAAATACTAGCGGGCGAGCAGTACTTC. This gives the protein CASSREILAGEQYF.